The 32 T cell receptor beta chains presented below share a single source sample, sequenced in a study of cytomegalovirus exposure and HLA in healthy donors. PCR primers comprised 60 Vbeta and 13 Jbeta primers. The repertoire was sequenced with immunoSEQ multiplex PCR; TCRdb's copy has only in-frame clones and lacks some. The sample lists more than 95,000 clones, over 65% occurring once. Sequencing input: PBMCs. The receptors here all came from a woman in her thirties or forties in good health and CMV-seronegative.

CDR3 protein: CASRQDRDRATDTQYF. In nucleotides, the CDR3 is TGCGCCAGCAGGCAGGACCGGGACAGGGCCACAGATACGCAGTATTTT. The chain has TRBV4-1 and TRBJ2-3; 9 bases match TRBD1. The germline CDR1 and CDR2 sequences are MGHRA and YSYEKL. The CDR3 has 16 amino acids. With V trimmed by 6 bases and J by 2 bases, 9 bases remained unmatched.

This clone has a count of ten or more. At the DNA level, this CDR3 is encoded by other sequences in the same sample as well. The chain is built from TRBV6-5 and TRBJ1-1; D not certain. V lost 0 bases, J lost 1 base, and 9 bases lay in between. CDR3 length: 15 amino acids. Germline values: CDR1 MNHEY, CDR2 SVGAGI. CDR3: CASSYSGSRNTEAFF. DNA of the CDR3: TGTGCCAGCAGTTACTCGGGCAGCCGGAACACTGAAGCTTTCTTT.

The chain employs TRBV7-2 and TRBJ2-7; 7 nucleotides align to TRBD2. This CDR3 has 13 residues. CDR1 is SGHTA and CDR2 is FQGNSA in the germline V gene. V lost 5 bases to trimming and J lost 3 bases; unmatched junction nucleotides: 4. CDR3 nucleotides: TGTGCCAGCAGCCCCGGACTAGGCTACGAGCAGTACTTC. Translated, it gives CASSPGLGYEQYF.

The chain couples TRBV21-1 to TRBJ1-2; the table gives TRBD1 as D, unverified against the DNA. TRBV21-1 is a pseudogene segment. CDR3 length: 15 residues. CDR3 in amino acids: CASKINRGPNYGYTF. CDR3 nucleotide sequence: TGTGCCAGCAAGATTAACAGGGGGCCCAACTATGGCTACACCTTC.

The gene calls are TRBV28 and TRBJ2-5, with 8 nucleotides matching TRBD1. Per the germline V gene, CDR1 is MDHEN and CDR2 is SYDVKM. J was trimmed by 5 bases and V by 2 bases; bases with no gene match: 4. The CDR3 has 14 residues. CDR3 loop: CASSLPAGGETQYF. The CDR3 nucleotides are TGTGCCAGCAGTTTACCCGCAGGGGGCGAGACCCAGTACTTC.

The chain carries TRBV11-2 and TRBJ2-7; 11 positions match TRBD2. The germline CDR1 and CDR2 sequences are SGHAT and FQNNGV. The V and J ends lost 2 bases and 2 bases, in that order; junction bases with no gene match: 8. This CDR3 has 17 residues. The CDR3 DNA is TGTGCCAGCAGCTTATATCAACTAGCGGGAGCCCCCTACGAGCAGTACTTC. Encoded protein: CASSLYQLAGAPYEQYF.

The chain employs TRBV7-2 and TRBJ1-2; perhaps TRBD1 as D (6 bases). V lost 2 bases and J 2 bases, leaving 12 bases between the germline ends. The CDR3 has 15 amino acids. Germline-derived CDR1 and CDR2 are SGHTA and FQGNSA. CDR3 loop: CASSLFARGNYGYTF. CDR3 nucleotides: TGTGCCAGCAGCTTATTCGCCAGGGGAAACTATGGCTACACCTTC.

The V gene is TRBV5-4, the J gene TRBJ2-3, with 12 bases lining up with TRBD2. This CDR3 is built from 16 residues. J lost 2 bases, V lost 4 bases, and 5 bases had no gene match. Germline lookup yields CDR1 SGHNT and CDR2 YYREEE (reference sequence). The CDR3 sequence: CASSQRTSGNTDTQYF. CDR3 coding DNA: TGTGCCAGCAGCCAACGGACTAGCGGGAACACAGATACGCAGTATTTT.

The chain carries TRBV19 and TRBJ2-5; 10 bases are shared with TRBD2. The CDR3 sequence is 15 residues long. The germline V gene has CDR1 LNHDA and CDR2 SQIVND (reference sequence). With 3 bases clipped from V and 4 bases from J, the junction kept 5 bases outside the gene matches. CDR3 in amino acids: CASSMVVAGGETQYF. The CDR3 DNA sequence: TGTGCCAGTAGTATGGTGGTAGCGGGAGGAGAGACCCAGTACTTC. The variable domain in full, completed from reference TRBV19 and TRBJ2-5, reads DGGITQSPKYLFRKEGQNVTLSCEQNLNHDAMYWYRQDPGQGLRLIYYSQIVNDFQKGDIAEGYSVSREKKESFPLTVTSAQKNPTAFYLCASSMVVAGGETQYFGPGTRLLVL.

The chain has TRBV7-6 and TRBJ1-1; 7 bases fit TRBD1. The CDR3 runs 14 residues. The ends lost 4 bases at V and 2 bases at J; junction bases unmatched: 4. Per the germline V gene, CDR1 is SGHVS and CDR2 is FNYEAQ. The CDR3 is CASSSDRFNTEAFF. The CDR3 DNA sequence: TGTGCCAGCAGCTCGGACAGGTTCAACACTGAAGCTTTCTTT.

V usage is TRBV25-1 and J usage is TRBJ2-1, with 9 bases that match TRBD2. The CDR3 loop spans 18 amino acids. From germline, CDR1 is MGHDK and CDR2 SYGVNS. V lost 4 bases, J lost 3 bases, and 13 bases stayed unmatched. The chain's CDR3 is CASSGNVGGRGGYNEQFF. CDR3 nucleotides: TGTGCCAGCAGTGGGAATGTCGGCGGGAGGGGGGGCTACAATGAGCAGTTCTTC.

This clone came up once. V is TRBV27 and J is TRBJ1-1; TRBD1 might be the D (5 bases). This CDR3 is 12 amino acids long. CDR1 MNHEY and CDR2 SMNVEV come from the germline V gene (reference sequence). V dropped 2 bases and J dropped 6 bases, with 7 bases sitting between them. CDR3 protein: CASSLPGPEAFF. The CDR3 DNA sequence: TGTGCCAGCAGTTTACCAGGGCCTGAAGCTTTCTTT.

The chain's CDR3 is CASSFGGSPTDTQYF. The CDR3 nucleotides read TGTGCCAGCAGCTTCGGAGGGTCCCCCACAGATACGCAGTATTTT. The gene calls are TRBV7-9 and TRBJ2-3; TRBD2 is a possible D gene (6 bases). The CDR3 loop spans 15 amino acids. Trimming removed 3 bases at V and 2 bases at J, with 12 bases between. Per the germline V gene, CDR1 is SEHNR and CDR2 is FQNEAQ (reference sequence).

The chain's CDR3 is CASSPSGTQYF. In nucleotides, the CDR3 is TGTGCCAGCAGCCCCAGTGGTACGCAGTATTTT. This rearrangement joins TRBV28 to TRBJ2-3; unclear D gene. The germline V gene encodes CDR1 MDHEN and CDR2 SYDVKM. The CDR3 has 11 amino acids. The V end lost 6 bases, the J end lost 8 bases, and 9 bases lay between the germline ends.

V gene TRBV7-2 combines with J gene TRBJ2-2; 7 bases match TRBD1. CDR3 length: 16 amino acids. The ends lost 1 base at V and 4 bases at J; junction bases unmatched: 6. Looked up from germline, CDR1 is SGHTA and CDR2 is FQGNSA. The CDR3 sequence is CASSLGPPGGTGELFF. The CDR3 DNA reads TGTGCCAGCAGCTTAGGACCCCCAGGGGGCACCGGGGAGCTGTTTTTT.

The chain combines TRBV4-2 with TRBJ2-5; maybe TRBD2 (6 bases). Near its end, the DNA agrees better with TRBJ2-7, so the J call may be wrong. The CDR3 is made up of 14 amino acids. Per germline, CDR1 LGHNA and CDR2 YNFKEQ. CDR3 region: CASSQGQAGYEQYF. Written as DNA, the CDR3 is TGTGCCAGCAGCCAAGGGCAAGCGGGCTACGAGCAGTACTTC.

This chain links TRBV18 with TRBJ2-6; D call uncertain. The germline V gene encodes CDR1 KGHSH and CDR2 LQKENI. V was clipped by 5 bases and J by 2 bases, with 7 bases between them. The CDR3 covers 14 residues. The CDR3 bases are TGTGCCAGCTCATTCTCAGCTGGGGCCAACGTCCTGACTTTC. Protein sequence: CASSFSAGANVLTF.

Points on this clone: One junction end does not reproduce the germline sequence, and a read error may be involved. Here the CDR3 DNA reads TGTTCCAGCAGCCCCCCACAGGTCTCTGGGGCCAACGTCCTGACTTTC. Protein sequence: CSSSPPQVSGANVLTF. The V call is TRBV7-9, the J call TRBJ2-6; the D gene is possibly TRBD1 (5 bases). Germline V gene data show CDR1 as SEHNR and CDR2 as FQNEAQ (reference sequence). This CDR3 comprises 16 residues.

The DNA of the CDR3 is TGTGCCAGCAGTCCTTATACAGGGAGGGGTCAGCCCCAGCATTTT. This gives the protein CASSPYTGRGQPQHF. The rearrangement links TRBV6-1 to TRBJ1-5; TRBD1 is a possible D gene (6 bases). CDR3 length: 15 residues. The V gene's germline CDR1 is MNHNS and CDR2 SASEGT. V lost 5 bases and J 6 bases, leaving 17 bases between the germline ends.

The V call is TRBV13, the J call TRBJ2-5; D perhaps matches TRBD2 (6 bases). Germline CDR1 and CDR2: PRHDT and FYEKMQ (reference sequence). This CDR3 region has 15 residues. V lost 0 bases and J 4 bases, leaving 12 bases between the germline ends. CDR3 nucleotides: TGTGCCAGCAGCTTAGGTCCTAGCGAACTAGAGACCCAGTACTTC. It yields the protein CASSLGPSELETQYF.

The rearrangement joins TRBV18 to TRBJ2-7, with 8 bases identical to TRBD1. Trimming took 2 bases from V and 0 from J; bases not matched to a gene: 12. The germline V gene has CDR1 KGHSH and CDR2 LQKENI. This CDR3 has 18 residues. CDR3 DNA: TGTGCCAGCTCACCATATGTGGTTAGGACAGGGAGCTCCTACGAGCAGTACTTC. Translating gives CASSPYVVRTGSSYEQYF.

The rearrangement uses TRBV5-1 and TRBJ1-3; D remains unclear. There are 16 residues in the CDR3. Germline assignment: CDR1 SGHRS and CDR2 YFSETQ. The germline V and J ends were trimmed by 0 bases and 0 bases, with 10 bases remaining between them. Written as DNA, the CDR3 is TGCGCCAGCAGCTTGGCCCCAGGAACCTCTGGAAACACCATATATTTT. Translation: CASSLAPGTSGNTIYF.

This chain links TRBV6-5 with TRBJ1-2; the D is unclear. The germline CDR1 and CDR2 sequences are MNHEY and SVGAGI. Trimming removed 6 bases from V and 4 bases from J, with 12 bases in between. The CDR3 sequence is 13 residues long. Written as DNA, the CDR3 is TGTGCCAGCAGGACCGAGGGTGCCTATGGCTACACCTTC. Translation gives CASRTEGAYGYTF.

This chain uses TRBV7-9 with TRBJ1-2, with D possibly TRBD1 on 6 matching bases. The ends were cut back, 4 bases at V and 11 bases at J, with 14 bases in the middle. Germline V gene sequence: CDR1 SEHNR, CDR2 FQNEAQ (reference sequence). There are 12 residues in the CDR3. The CDR3, as DNA: TGTGCCAGCAGCTCGACAGGCCCAGGATACACCTTC. This sequence encodes CASSSTGPGYTF.

The rearrangement joins TRBV6-1 to TRBJ2-1; 7 bases are shared with TRBD2. There are 15 residues in the CDR3. V lost 5 bases and J lost 5; bases outside the gene matches: 9. Per the germline V gene, CDR1 is MNHNS and CDR2 is SASEGT. As DNA, the CDR3 is TGTGCCAGCAGTCCTCGGACTAGATCGGACAATGAGCAGTTCTTC. Residues: CASSPRTRSDNEQFF.

This clone was seen only a few times. The same CDR3 arises from other DNA sequences in this sample as well. The chain is built from TRBV10-2 and TRBJ2-3, with 14 bases lining up with TRBD2. Germline CDR1 reads WSHSY; CDR2 reads SAAADI. This CDR3 region has 17 residues. J lost 5 bases, V lost 7 bases, and 11 bases had no gene match. The CDR3 sequence is CASKGLAGGEKGDTQYF. CDR3 nucleotide sequence: TGCGCCAGCAAAGGACTAGCGGGAGGTGAAAAAGGAGATACGCAGTATTTT.

The chain has TRBV5-4 and TRBJ1-2; 7 positions match TRBD1. Germline CDR1 reads SGHNT; CDR2 reads YYREEE (reference sequence). The CDR3 is made up of 17 amino acids. Germline trimming cut 3 bases from V and 3 bases from J; bases unmatched to any gene: 14. CDR3 protein: CASSSNRDRETYYGYTF. Written as DNA, the CDR3 is TGTGCCAGCAGCTCAAACCGGGACAGAGAAACTTACTATGGCTACACCTTC.

The rearrangement links TRBV19 to TRBJ1-2; 7 nucleotides line up with TRBD1. The trim removed 7 bases at V and 5 bases at J, leaving 16 bases unmatched. The germline gives CDR1 LNHDA, CDR2 SQIVND (reference sequence). The CDR3 has 16 residues. The CDR3 reads CASTPTVDRTQYGYTF. In DNA form, the CDR3 reads TGTGCCAGTACCCCTACGGTGGACAGGACTCAATATGGCTACACCTTC.

V gene TRBV5-4 combines with J gene TRBJ1-1; 7 bases agree with TRBD1. CDR1 and CDR2 (germline): SGHNT, YYREEE (reference sequence). With 3 bases clipped from V and 0 bases from J, the junction kept 2 bases outside the gene matches. The CDR3 runs to 14 residues. Here the CDR3 DNA reads TGTGCCAGCAGCTCAGGGGGTGTGAACACTGAAGCTTTCTTT. Protein product: CASSSGGVNTEAFF.

This clone was seen just once. The CDR3 sequence is CASSISSPTGSGNIQYF. CDR3 nucleotides: TGTGCCAGCAGTATAAGTAGTCCGACAGGGTCGGGAAACATTCAGTACTTC. This chain links TRBV27 with TRBJ2-4; 7 nucleotides line up with TRBD1. V gave up 5 bases and J gave up 6 bases; unmatched junction bases: 16. In germline, CDR1 is MNHEY, CDR2 SMNVEV (reference sequence). CDR3 length: 17 amino acids.

This clone has just one count. The V call is TRBV28, the J call TRBJ2-1; no firm D call. Germline CDR1 MDHEN, CDR2 SYDVKM. V was pared by 2 bases and J by 9 bases, with 17 bases between. There are 15 residues in the CDR3. CDR3 nucleotide sequence: TGTGCCAGCAGTTTAGGCTCAACGGGTGCCCTTGAGCAGTTCTTC. This codes for CASSLGSTGALEQFF.

V gene TRBV19 combines with J gene TRBJ1-2, with D maybe TRBD1 (6 bases). The CDR3 has 13 amino acids. V was pared by 8 bases and J by 2 bases, with 12 bases between. The germline V gene encodes CDR1 LNHDA and CDR2 SQIVND (reference sequence). The CDR3 is CASGGQSNYGYTF. CDR3 in DNA: TGTGCCAGTGGTGGACAGAGCAACTATGGCTACACCTTC.